The 28 T cell receptor beta chains presented below share a single source sample, sequenced in a study of T-cell reconstitution after alpha-beta-depleted transplantation in children. Unique molecular identifiers featured in how the TCRbeta library was prepared. TCRdb re-called the PCR reads through MiXCR, storing one row per CDR3 protein. The sample has 300,000 to 350,000 distinct CDR3 sequences, 15% to 20% seen once. The starting material was PBMCs, mostly from graft donor cells, obtained 360 days after TCRalphabeta/CD19-depleted stem cell transplant. These receptors were obtained from a male patient between 2 and 15 years old who had a stem cell transplant for acute lymphoblastic leukemia, so the T cells may come from the graft donor.

In this sample, this clonotype turned up a few times. The CDR3 loop is CATLQGATDTQYF. As DNA, the CDR3 is TGTGCCACCTTACAGGGAGCCACAGATACGCAGTATTTT. This rearrangement joins TRBV15 to TRBJ2-3; D is perhaps TRBD1 (6 bases). CDR1 is LNHNV, CDR2 YYDKDF, per germline (reference sequence). The CDR3 length is 13 residues. Trimming removed 8 bases at V and 2 bases at J, with 11 bases between.

The CDR3 nucleotides read TGTGCCACCAGCAGACACGCAAATACGCAGTATTTT. It translates to CATSRHANTQYF. The chain has TRBV15 and TRBJ2-3; D gene ambiguous. V shed 2 bases and J shed 7 bases, with 7 bases lying between them. This CDR3 spans 12 amino acids. Looked up from germline, CDR1 is LNHNV and CDR2 is YYDKDF (reference sequence). The entire variable domain, with the rest obtained from reference TRBV15 and TRBJ2-3, is as follows: DAMVIQNPRYQVTQFGKPVTLSCSQTLNHNVMYWYQQKSSQAPKLLFHYYDKDFNNEADTPDNFQSRRPNTSFCFLDIRSPGLGDTAMYLCATSRHANTQYFGPGTRLTVL.

This rearrangement joins TRBV20-1 to TRBJ2-1; 11 bases agree with TRBD2. The germline V gene has CDR1 DFQATT and CDR2 SNEGSKA (reference sequence). J lost 3 bases, V lost 3 bases, and 16 bases had no gene match. This CDR3 contains 19 residues. As DNA, the CDR3 is TGCAGTGCTAGTACCCCGGGACTAGCGGAAAACGGGAACTACAATGAGCAGTTCTTC. Amino acids: CSASTPGLAENGNYNEQFF.

This clonotype was observed a few times. This chain connects TRBV5-1 to TRBJ2-1, with 11 bases aligning to TRBD2. This CDR3 spans 16 amino acids. Germline loops: CDR1 SGHRS, CDR2 YFSETQ. The ends lost 7 bases at V and 9 bases at J; junction bases unmatched: 15. The CDR3 spells CASGTISGRAIGEQFF. For the CDR3, the DNA is TGCGCCAGCGGCACAATTAGCGGGAGGGCCATCGGTGAGCAGTTCTTC.

This clonotype was seen a handful of times. The chain employs TRBV7-9 and TRBJ2-1, with a weak D call TRBD2 (6 bases). The CDR3 is made up of 14 amino acids. V was trimmed by 5 bases and J by 6 bases, leaving 14 bases between them. Germline loops: CDR1 SEHNR, CDR2 FQNEAQ (reference sequence). CDR3 sequence: CASSRPEGVNEQFF. In DNA form, the CDR3 reads TGTGCCAGCAGCCGTCCGGAGGGCGTCAATGAGCAGTTCTTC. Full variable domain (outside the CDR3, taken from reference TRBV7-9 and TRBJ2-1): DTGVSQNPRHKITKRGQNVTFRCDPISEHNRLYWYRQTLGQGPEFLTYFQNEAQLEKSRLLSDRFSAERPKGSFSTLEIQRTEQGDSAMYLCASSRPEGVNEQFFGPGTRLTVL.

This clonotype was counted at least ten times. The CDR3 DNA follows: TGTGCCAGCAGCCTAAGAGTTGGGACTAGCGGGAACTACGAGCAGTACTTC. Its protein is CASSLRVGTSGNYEQYF. J is TRBJ2-7 and V is TRBV5-4; 13 nucleotides agree with TRBD2. The CDR3 covers 17 residues. CDR1 and CDR2 from the germline V gene are SGHNT and YYREEE (reference sequence). Trimming at V came to 4 bases and at J to 3 bases, leaving 10 bases not matched to a gene.

The rearrangement uses TRBV30 and TRBJ2-5; 9 nucleotides match TRBD2. This CDR3 comprises 13 residues. CDR1 and CDR2 (germline): GTSNPN, SVGIG (reference sequence). V shed 3 bases and J 1 base; nucleotides not matched to a gene: 0. The CDR3 sequence: CAWRLAGQETQYF. In DNA form, the CDR3 reads TGTGCCTGGAGACTAGCGGGCCAAGAGACCCAGTACTTC. Complete variable domain (other parts from reference TRBV30 and TRBJ2-5): SQTIHQWPATLVQPVGSPLSLECTVEGTSNPNLYWYRQAAGRGLQLLFYSVGIGQISSEVPQNLSASRPQDRQFILSSKKLLLSDSGFYLCAWRLAGQETQYFGPGTRLLVL.

This clonotype was counted a few times. The chain combines TRBV24-1 with TRBJ2-3; 7 nucleotides match TRBD2. CDR3 length: 15 residues. CDR1 and CDR2 from the germline V gene are KGHDR and SFDVKD. Unmatched junction bases numbered 5, after V lost 3 bases and J lost 3 bases. CDR3 DNA: TGTGCCACCAGTGATAGCGGGAAACTAACAGATACGCAGTATTTT. As protein: CATSDSGKLTDTQYF.

The chain has TRBV19 and TRBJ1-3, with D tentatively TRBD1 (5 bases). Between the trimmed V and J ends, which lost 9 bases and 1 base, there was a span of 16 bases. Per the germline V gene, CDR1 is LNHDA and CDR2 is SQIVND (reference sequence). The CDR3 is 15 amino acids. The CDR3 sequence: CASVRQFKSGNTIYF. The CDR3 nucleotides read TGTGCCAGCGTTCGACAGTTTAAATCTGGAAACACCATATATTTT.

The sample holds many counts of this clonotype. The J gene is TRBJ2-3, the V gene TRBV6-6; the D gene is possibly TRBD1 (6 bases). The V end was cut by 4 bases, the J end by 6 bases, with 8 bases between. Germline V lookup: CDR1 MNHNY, CDR2 SVGAGI (reference sequence). The CDR3 loop spans 12 amino acids. The CDR3 DNA is TGTGCCAGCAGTTTCCAGGGGGATACGCAGTATTTT. Protein product: CASSFQGDTQYF.

The CDR3 loop reads CAWSRQGGAEAFF. The CDR3 DNA sequence: TGTGCCTGGAGTCGACAGGGGGGGGCTGAAGCTTTCTTT. This rearrangement joins TRBV30 to TRBJ1-1, with 9 bases that match TRBD1. The length of the CDR3 is 13 residues. The germline V gene has CDR1 GTSNPN and CDR2 SVGIG (reference sequence). The junction had 4 bases not matched to a gene; V was cut back by 2 bases and J by 6 bases.

The rearrangement uses TRBV6-2 or TRBV6-3 and TRBJ2-7; TRBD2 might be the D (5 bases). The V gene's germline CDR1 is MNHEY and CDR2 SVGEGT. The CDR3 totals 16 residues. V lost 6 bases, J lost 2 bases, and 20 bases lay in between. In nucleotides, the CDR3 is TGTGCCAGCAGCCTAGGAGACGGCGGGTTTACCTACGAGCAGTACTTC. Translation: CASSLGDGGFTYEQYF.

The chain is built from TRBV4-2 and TRBJ2-7; D may be TRBD1 (5 bases). V was shortened by 1 base and J by 3 bases, with 16 bases between the two germline ends. Germline V gene lookup returns CDR1 LGHNA and CDR2 YNFKEQ. CDR3 length equals 16 residues. The CDR3, as DNA: TGTGCCAGCAGCCAAGCATCAGGGAAAGGCAGCTACGAGCAGTACTTC. It encodes CASSQASGKGSYEQYF.

Many counts were recorded for this clonotype. The chain uses TRBV28 and TRBJ2-7; D is unclear. The ends were cut back, 6 bases at V and 2 bases at J, with 14 bases in the middle. This CDR3 contains 14 residues. CDR1 is MDHEN, CDR2 SYDVKM, per germline. For the CDR3, the DNA is TGTGCCAGCAGCCCCCTTAGGGATCCCTACGAGCAGTACTTC. Translated: CASSPLRDPYEQYF.

This clonotype has just a few counts. This chain joins TRBV5-1 and TRBJ1-5, with 7 bases fitting TRBD1. Trimming removed 7 bases from V and 10 bases from J; junction bases left unmatched: 8. Looked up from germline, CDR1 is SGHRS and CDR2 is YFSETQ. This CDR3 contains 12 residues. The CDR3 DNA reads as TGCGCCAGCTACGGGACAGCTCATCCCCAGCATTTT. It codes for CASYGTAHPQHF.

There are a few counts of this clonotype. This chain connects TRBV28 to TRBJ2-7; perhaps D is TRBD1 or TRBD2 (5 bases each). This CDR3 comprises 14 residues. Trimming left V 0 bases short and J 6 bases short, with 12 bases between. The germline V gene has CDR1 MDHEN and CDR2 SYDVKM. The CDR3 nucleotides read TGTGCCAGCAGTTTATGGGGACGTACGGGCGAGCAGTACTTC. Protein product: CASSLWGRTGEQYF.

This clonotype was observed at least ten times. V is TRBV20-1 and J is TRBJ2-1; 10 positions agree with TRBD2. CDR3 length: 18 residues. J lost 6 bases, V lost 3 bases, and 17 bases had no gene match. Germline assignment: CDR1 DFQATT and CDR2 SNEGSKA (reference sequence). The CDR3, as DNA: TGCAGTGCTAGCGGGCTAGCGGGAGTAAACTTGGGGGGCAATGAGCAGTTCTTC. Protein sequence: CSASGLAGVNLGGNEQFF.

This clonotype appeared a few times. The rearrangement links TRBV6-2 or TRBV6-3 to TRBJ2-7; D is undetermined. CDR3 length: 15 amino acids. V was trimmed by 2 bases and J by 0 bases, leaving 11 bases between them. Germline CDR1 is MNHEY and CDR2 is SVGEGT. The CDR3 nucleotides read TGTGCCAGCAGTTACCGCCAGGCAGGCTCCTACGAGCAGTACTTC. This encodes CASSYRQAGSYEQYF.

This clonotype was observed a handful of times. The gene calls are TRBV28 and TRBJ2-1; D is possibly TRBD1 (6 bases). The CDR3 is 13 residues long. The V and J ends lost 7 bases and 4 bases respectively, with 11 bases between them. Germline V lookup: CDR1 MDHEN, CDR2 SYDVKM. The CDR3 bases are TGTGCCAGCAACCAGGGGTTTTACAATGAGCAGTTCTTC. Translated: CASNQGFYNEQFF.

This clonotype was picked up many times. J is TRBJ2-1 and V is TRBV12-3 or TRBV12-4, with D tentatively TRBD1 or TRBD2 (6 bases each). V dropped 3 bases and J dropped 7 bases, with 13 bases sitting between them. The CDR3 length is 14 residues. CDR3 nucleotides: TGTGCCAGCAGTTTTATTACAGGGAGGAATGAGCAGTTCTTC. The encoded protein is CASSFITGRNEQFF.

V is TRBV15 and J is TRBJ2-3; the D gene could be TRBD1 or TRBD2 (5 bases each). With 0 bases removed from V and 5 bases from J, the gap between germline ends came to 18 bases. This CDR3 region has 17 residues. In germline, CDR1 is LNHNV, CDR2 YYDKDF (reference sequence). The CDR3 DNA reads TGTGCCACCAGCAGAGACCTATGGCAGGGAGCACAAGATACGCAGTATTTT. Translated: CATSRDLWQGAQDTQYF.

In this sample, this clonotype turned up many times. The V call is TRBV12-3 or TRBV12-4, the J call TRBJ2-1; the D gene is possibly TRBD2 (6 bases). With 8 bases removed from V and 8 bases from J, the gap between germline ends came to 19 bases. The CDR3 is made up of 14 amino acids. CDR3 in amino acids: CASRKAGSKHEQFF. CDR3 nucleotides: TGTGCCAGCCGGAAGGCCGGGAGCAAGCATGAGCAGTTCTTC.

V gene TRBV15 combines with J gene TRBJ2-5; 10 nucleotides align to TRBD1. The CDR3 totals 15 residues. The V segment lost 3 bases and the J segment 5 bases; nucleotides outside the gene matches: 6. The V gene's germline CDR1 is LNHNV and CDR2 YYDKDF (reference sequence). CDR3 amino acids: CATSSLDRGLETQYF. DNA of the CDR3: TGTGCCACCAGCAGTTTAGACAGGGGGCTTGAGACCCAGTACTTC.

V usage is TRBV6-1 and J usage is TRBJ2-7; 7 bases map to TRBD1. Germline values: CDR1 MNHNS, CDR2 SASEGT. After removal of 6 bases from V and 1 base from J, the junction contained 6 bases not matched to a gene. CDR3 length: 14 residues. The CDR3: CASRDLGQSYEQYF. The DNA of the CDR3 is TGTGCCAGCAGAGACTTGGGACAGTCCTACGAGCAGTACTTC.

The DNA of the CDR3 is TGCAGTGCTAGAACACCCCGGACGACTACCGAGCAGTACTTC. Translated: CSARTPRTTTEQYF. V gene TRBV20-1 combines with J gene TRBJ2-7; the D gene is possibly TRBD2 (5 bases). This CDR3 region has 14 residues. V was trimmed by 2 bases and J by 6 bases, leaving 17 bases between them. Germline V CDR1 and CDR2: DFQATT, SNEGSKA (reference sequence).

The chain combines TRBV6-2 or TRBV6-3 with TRBJ2-1; D is perhaps TRBD1 or TRBD2 (5 bases each). Looked up from germline, CDR1 is MNHEY and CDR2 is SVGEGT. This CDR3 is built from 16 residues. Between the trimmed V and J ends, which lost 8 bases and 9 bases, there was a span of 26 bases. The CDR3 sequence: CASGKQPGGQSTEQFF. The CDR3 DNA reads TGTGCCAGCGGGAAACAGCCTGGGGGTCAATCCACTGAGCAGTTCTTC.

Points on this clonotype: As the CDR3 is not closed by the conserved phenylalanine or tryptophan, this likely results from a read error. The gene calls are TRBV4-3 and TRBJ1-3; tentative D call: TRBD1 (6 bases). V dropped 1 base and J dropped 0 bases, with 16 bases sitting between them. The CDR3 has 18 amino acids. Per the germline V gene, CDR1 is LGHNA and CDR2 is YSLEER. Written as DNA, the CDR3 is TGCGCCAGCAGCCAAGCACCTGGGGGGCCAATCTCTGGAAACACCATATATGTT. Amino acid sequence: CASSQAPGGPISGNTIYV.

In its sample, this clonotype was seen a few times. The chain recombines TRBV9 with TRBJ2-1; 8 bases are shared with TRBD2. Trimming took 3 bases from V and 11 from J; bases not matched to a gene: 10. The germline V gene has CDR1 SGDLS and CDR2 YYNGEE. This CDR3 contains 14 residues. CDR3 residues: CASSAPILAVQQFF. The CDR3 bases are TGTGCCAGCAGCGCCCCAATACTAGCGGTACAGCAGTTCTTC.